Below are 20 T cell receptor beta chains sequenced from a single sample in a study of identical twins. In TCRdb, the 5' RACE reads were re-called with MiXCR into one record per CDR3 protein. The table records around 490,000 distinct CDR3 sequences, about 16% of them present only once. These data are also associated with another study on yellow fever vaccine responses in identical twins.

The sample consisted of CD4+ T cells sorted from blood. These receptor sequences come from a woman aged 18-30 years in good health.

CDR3: CSARDRQGGETQYF. The CDR3 DNA is TGCAGTGCTAGAGATCGGCAGGGTGGAGAGACCCAGTACTTC. V usage is TRBV20-1 and J usage is TRBJ2-5; TRBD1 might be the D (5 bases). The V end lost 0 bases, the J end lost 4 bases, and 12 bases lay between the germline ends. CDR3 length: 14 residues. CDR1 is DFQATT, CDR2 SNEGSKA, per germline (reference sequence).

This clonotype turned up a few times. The chain has TRBV14 and TRBJ2-1; D tentatively fits TRBD1 or TRBD2 (5 bases each). V lost 1 base and J lost 12, with 16 bases in between. Germline assignment: CDR1 SGHDN and CDR2 FVKESK. The CDR3 extends over 14 amino acids. The CDR3 here is CASSQVPWDPGQFF. The CDR3 nucleotides are TGTGCCAGCAGCCAAGTTCCATGGGACCCGGGGCAGTTCTTC.

This clonotype has just a few counts. The chain employs TRBV5-6 and TRBJ1-6; TRBD1 might be the D (6 bases). The CDR3 sequence is 14 residues long. The V gene lost 0 bases and the J gene lost 10 bases, with 11 bases spanning the gap. The germline gives CDR1 SGHDT, CDR2 YYEEEE. Written as DNA, the CDR3 is TGTGCCAGCAGCTTGGAGGGGGTTTGGTCACCCCTCCACTTT. This sequence encodes CASSLEGVWSPLHF.

The chain employs TRBV20-1 and TRBJ2-1; TRBD1 agrees at 8 bases. CDR1 is DFQATT and CDR2 is SNEGSKA in the germline V gene (reference sequence). The V gene end was trimmed by 5 bases and the J gene end by 9 bases; junction bases not matched to a gene: 27. The CDR3 is 19 amino acids. The CDR3 here is CSAFPWAGGEGARIREQFF. In nucleotides, the CDR3 is TGCAGTGCTTTCCCCTGGGCAGGGGGCGAGGGGGCCCGGATTCGTGAGCAGTTCTTC.

There are a few counts of this clonotype. The chain employs TRBV5-1 and TRBJ1-6; TRBD1 aligns across 7 bases. J was trimmed by 9 bases and V by 6 bases; bases with no gene match: 9. The CDR3 loop spans 14 amino acids. CDR1 is SGHRS and CDR2 is YFSETQ in the germline V gene. CDR3 in amino acids: CASNSGQAGSPLHF. The CDR3 DNA is TGCGCCAGCAACTCCGGACAGGCAGGTTCACCCCTCCACTTT.

This clonotype was picked up a small number of times. The rearrangement joins TRBV12-3 or TRBV12-4 to TRBJ2-1, with 10 bases identical to TRBD2. The ends lost 3 bases at V and 4 bases at J; junction bases unmatched: 6. This CDR3 spans 16 amino acids. CDR3 in amino acids: CASSFLAGGRYNEQFF. CDR3 nucleotide sequence: TGTGCCAGCAGTTTTTTAGCGGGGGGACGGTACAATGAGCAGTTCTTC.

The rearrangement links TRBV7-9 to TRBJ1-2; D is unresolved. The CDR3 contains 13 residues. V lost 2 bases to trimming and J lost 3 bases, with 7 bases between them. Germline V gives CDR1 SEHNR, CDR2 FQNEAQ (reference sequence). CDR3 residues: CASSLQEHYGYTF. CDR3 nucleotide sequence: TGTGCCAGCAGCTTACAGGAGCACTATGGCTACACCTTC.

For the CDR3, the DNA is TGCGCCAGCAGCCAAGAAGCTTCAGGGGTTGAGACCCAGTACTTC. It specifies CASSQEASGVETQYF. The J gene is TRBJ2-5, the V gene TRBV4-1, with D maybe TRBD1 (6 bases). With 0 bases removed from V and 5 bases from J, the gap between germline ends came to 13 bases. Germline CDR1 MGHRA, CDR2 YSYEKL. The CDR3 totals 15 residues.

This clonotype was observed a single time. The chain has TRBV7-9 and TRBJ2-7; tentatively, D is TRBD2 (5 bases). V was pared by 5 bases and J by 3 bases, with 14 bases between. The germline V gene has CDR1 SEHNR and CDR2 FQNEAQ (reference sequence). This CDR3 region has 14 residues. The CDR3 here is CASSASGGSYEQYF. CDR3 in DNA: TGTGCCAGCAGCGCCAGCGGAGGAAGCTACGAGCAGTACTTC.

The chain is built from TRBV28 and TRBJ2-7; 10 nucleotides match TRBD1. This CDR3 is 14 amino acids long. Germline CDR1 and CDR2: MDHEN and SYDVKM. With V trimmed by 7 bases and J by 1 base, 4 bases remained unmatched. CDR3 region: CASIKGQGSYEQYF. The CDR3 DNA reads TGTGCCAGCATCAAGGGACAGGGGTCCTACGAGCAGTACTTC.

This chain connects TRBV12-3 or TRBV12-4 to TRBJ2-6; the match to TRBD1 covers 7 bases. The CDR3 consists of 17 residues. The V segment lost 5 bases and the J segment 0 bases; nucleotides outside the gene matches: 7. This CDR3 reads CASSPGTEVSGANVLTF. The CDR3 nucleotides read TGTGCCAGCAGTCCCGGGACAGAGGTCTCTGGGGCCAACGTCCTGACTTTC.

The sample holds a few counts of this clonotype. This sequence joins TRBV6-6 and TRBJ2-1, with a tentative D call TRBD2 (5 bases). This CDR3 contains 12 residues. V was shortened by 5 bases and J by 7 bases, with 9 bases between the two germline ends. Germline V gene sequence: CDR1 MNHNY, CDR2 SVGAGI (reference sequence). DNA for the CDR3: TGTGCCAGCAGTAAAACGGGGAATGAGCAGTTCTTC. This translates into CASSKTGNEQFF.

This clonotype showed up just a few times. The J gene is TRBJ1-4, the V gene TRBV4-1; tentative D call: TRBD1 (6 bases). Trimming left V 7 bases short and J 6 bases short, with 9 bases between. Germline CDR1 is MGHRA and CDR2 is YSYEKL. The CDR3 sequence is 12 residues long. CDR3 nucleotides: TGCGCCAGCAATCACAGGGATGAAAAACTGTTTTTT. Translating it yields CASNHRDEKLFF.

This clonotype was observed a few times. The chain carries TRBV12-3 or TRBV12-4 and TRBJ2-7; the D gene is possibly TRBD2 (5 bases). CDR3 length: 12 amino acids. The ends were cut back, 5 bases at V and 4 bases at J, with 9 bases in the middle. The CDR3 loop is CASSTRGYEQYF. CDR3 nucleotides: TGTGCCAGCAGTACCCGCGGGTACGAGCAGTACTTC.

This clonotype appeared a few times. The rearrangement uses TRBV24-1 and TRBJ2-3; D might be TRBD1 or TRBD2, each matching 5 bases. CDR1 KGHDR and CDR2 SFDVKD come from the germline V gene. The CDR3 has 14 residues. Trimming left V 7 bases short and J 5 bases short, with 15 bases between. CDR3: CATRPGARGDTQYF. CDR3 nucleotides: TGTGCCACCAGGCCTGGGGCTCGGGGAGATACGCAGTATTTT.

This clonotype has more than one count but fewer than ten. The V and J genes are TRBV5-1 and TRBJ2-5, with 7 bases identical to TRBD2. V lost 0 bases to trimming and J lost 5 bases; unmatched junction nucleotides: 7. Per the germline V gene, CDR1 is SGHRS and CDR2 is YFSETQ. The CDR3 consists of 15 residues. DNA for the CDR3: TGCGCCAGCAGCTTGGCGGCGGGAGTGCGGGAGACCCAGTACTTC. Protein sequence: CASSLAAGVRETQYF.

This clonotype came up a few times. This sequence joins TRBV7-9 and TRBJ2-3; D not certain. Trimming stripped 1 base from V and 6 bases from J, with 11 bases between. Germline CDR1 SEHNR, CDR2 FQNEAQ (reference sequence). The CDR3 sequence is 14 residues long. The CDR3 sequence is CASSLVASSDTQYF. CDR3 nucleotides: TGTGCCAGCAGCTTAGTTGCCAGTTCCGATACGCAGTATTTT.

The chain is built from TRBV20-1 and TRBJ2-7; a weak D match, TRBD1 (6 bases). V dropped 4 bases and J dropped 0 bases, with 16 bases sitting between them. Germline lookup yields CDR1 DFQATT and CDR2 SNEGSKA (reference sequence). There are 15 residues in the CDR3. The CDR3 is CSATQTGINSYEQYF. For the CDR3, the DNA is TGCAGTGCTACCCAGACAGGTATCAACTCCTACGAGCAGTACTTC.

The V gene is TRBV14, the J gene TRBJ2-4; D might be TRBD1 (5 bases). Deletions cut 2 bases from V and 3 bases from J, with 14 bases between. Germline V gene data show CDR1 as SGHDN and CDR2 as FVKESK. CDR3 length equals 16 residues. The CDR3 DNA reads TGTGCCAGCAGCCAAAATCAGGGTATCGGCAAAAACATTCAGTACTTC. Its translation is CASSQNQGIGKNIQYF.

This clonotype has only a few counts. CDR3 sequence (DNA): TGTGCCAGCAGCTTATCGGGACTAGACAATGAGCAGTTCTTC. This gives the protein CASSLSGLDNEQFF. This sequence joins TRBV7-3 and TRBJ2-1, with 8 bases lining up with TRBD2. This CDR3 has 14 residues. V was pared by 2 bases and J by 5 bases, with 2 bases of the junction left unmatched. Germline CDR1 and CDR2: SGHTA and FQGTGA.